This T cell receptor (beta chain) derives from a study of T cell responses to AZD1222 COVID-19 vaccine. TCRdb's copy holds only in-frame clones and misses some; the assay was immunoSEQ multiplex PCR. Of 150,000 to 200,000 clones in the sample, about 90% are singletons; the top ten hold around 1.3%. With respect to this clone: The antigen is undetermined.

Study-wide results and caveats: Baseline seropositivity characterized only a handful of AZD1222 recipients. The study found Spike-specific TCR breadth and depth rose after two AZD1222 doses. Spike was spanned by vaccine-associated CD4 TCRs, with dominance at 160-218 and 743-854.

Pooled samples include second doses given at about 4 or 12 weeks. The sample was peripheral blood, taken 28 days after the second AZD1222 dose. The clonotype comes from an adult who received the AZD1222 COVID-19 vaccine.

The CDR3 DNA reads TGTGCCAGCAGCTTCCGGGACAGGGGTGGCACTGAAGCTTTCTTT. This sequence encodes CASSFRDRGGTEAFF. This chain connects TRBV7-9 to TRBJ1-1; 10 nucleotides line up with TRBD1. V shed 3 bases, J shed 4 bases, and the junction held 5 bases outside the gene matches. CDR3 length: 15 amino acids. Germline CDR1 is SEHNR and CDR2 is FQNEAQ (reference sequence).